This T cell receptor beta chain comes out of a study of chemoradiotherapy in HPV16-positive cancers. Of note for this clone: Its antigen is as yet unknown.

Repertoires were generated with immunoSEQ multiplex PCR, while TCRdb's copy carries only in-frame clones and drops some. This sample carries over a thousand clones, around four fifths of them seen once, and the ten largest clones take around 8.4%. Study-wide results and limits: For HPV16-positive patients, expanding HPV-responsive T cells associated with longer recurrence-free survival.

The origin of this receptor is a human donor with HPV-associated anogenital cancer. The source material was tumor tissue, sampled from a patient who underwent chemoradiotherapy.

The CDR3 coding sequence is TGCGCCAGCAGCTTGGTGAATCCGAGCACCGGGGAGCTGTTTTTT. Translating it yields CASSLVNPSTGELFF. This chain joins TRBV5-1 and TRBJ2-2; D gene uncertain. Germline CDR1 and CDR2: SGHRS and YFSETQ. V dropped 0 bases and J dropped 4 bases, with 10 bases sitting between them. This CDR3 is built from 15 residues. Combining the CDR3 with reference TRBV5-1 and TRBJ2-2 gives the whole variable domain KAGVTQTPRYLIKTRGQQVTLSCSPISGHRSVSWYQQTPGQGLQFLFEYFSETQRNKGNFPGRFSGRQFSNSRSEMNVSTLELGDSALYLCASSLVNPSTGELFFGEGSRLTVL.